This T cell receptor (beta chain) was profiled in a study of shared clonotypes between healthy human individuals. Produced via immunoSEQ multiplex PCR; TCRdb's table is partial and in-frame only. The table has hundreds of thousands of clones, around 79% seen once. V dropped 2 bases and J dropped 8; count of bases not matched to a gene: 9. The CDR3 is 16 residues long. Per germline, CDR1 MNHEY and CDR2 SVGAGI. Findings of the study overall: The authors expected sequencing depth to affect clonotype sharing among donors.

There are a few counts of this clone. The antigen is undetermined. The sequence was collected from a woman aged 35 to 49 in good health. Some clones in this sample may be carry-over from other donors' samples. Sequencing was performed on PBMCs. The rearrangement joins TRBV6-5 to TRBJ2-3, with 11 bases aligning to TRBD1. The CDR3: CASSYLGQGGLGTQYF. CDR3 DNA sequence: TGTGCCAGCAGTTACCTGGGACAGGGGGGGTTGGGTACGCAGTATTTT.